Listed here are 21 T cell receptor beta chains from one sample, sequenced in a study of T cells in tuberculosis. Sequencing used immunoSEQ multiplex PCR; TCRdb keeps in-frame clones, though not all of them. This table holds around 38,000 clones, around 96% found once. The sequenced sample consisted of PBMCs. These receptors originate from a donor between 10 and 35 years old with latent tuberculosis or without tuberculosis infection.

Written as DNA, the CDR3 is TGCGCCAGCAGCTTGGAGGGACAGGTCCTCCACGAGCAGTACTTC. Amino acid sequence: CASSLEGQVLHEQYF. This chain joins TRBV5-1 and TRBJ2-7; 8 bases match TRBD1. V dropped 0 bases and J dropped 5; count of bases not matched to a gene: 7. This CDR3 comprises 15 residues. Germline CDR1 reads SGHRS; CDR2 reads YFSETQ.

CDR3 sequence reads: CASSMMAGAYSNQPQHF. CDR3 coding DNA: TGTGCCAGTAGTATGATGGCGGGCGCTTATAGCAATCAGCCCCAGCATTTT. The V and J genes are TRBV19 and TRBJ1-5; D not certain. CDR1 and CDR2 (germline): LNHDA, SQIVND (reference sequence). Deletions cut 3 bases from V and 0 bases from J, with 15 bases between. The CDR3 spans 17 residues.

V and J are TRBV2 and TRBJ1-1; the D gene is possibly TRBD1 (6 bases). Per the germline V gene, CDR1 is SNHLY and CDR2 is FYNNEI. V shed 7 bases and J shed 0 bases, with 21 bases lying between them. CDR3 length: 17 amino acids. CDR3 in amino acids: CASKQHRSGQLNTEAFF. Written as DNA, the CDR3 is TGTGCCAGCAAACAACATCGGTCAGGACAGCTGAACACTGAAGCTTTCTTT.

The chain employs TRBV4-1 and TRBJ2-5; 14 bases align to TRBD2. Germline V gene data show CDR1 as MGHRA and CDR2 as YSYEKL. This CDR3 comprises 16 residues. J lost 2 bases, V lost 1 base, and 0 bases had no gene match. The CDR3 sequence is CASSQGLAGGQETQYF. The DNA of the CDR3 is TGCGCCAGCAGCCAAGGACTAGCGGGGGGGCAAGAGACCCAGTACTTC.

CDR3 nucleotide sequence: TGCGCCAGCAGCTTGGGAGAGAGGTTTTTGGGTATAGATGTGGATGGCTACACCTTC. The encoded protein is CASSLGERFLGIDVDGYTF. The gene calls are TRBV5-1 and TRBJ1-2; no firm D call. V was shortened by 0 bases and J by 6 bases, with 27 bases between the two germline ends. The CDR3 runs 19 residues. The germline V gene has CDR1 SGHRS and CDR2 YFSETQ.

This clone was seen only once. The CDR3 DNA reads as TGTGCCAGCAGCTTCCTGAGGTTAGACAGCAGTGGGAATCAGCCCCAGCATTTT. Translated, it gives CASSFLRLDSSGNQPQHF. The chain couples TRBV7-8 to TRBJ1-5; tentatively, D is TRBD1 (5 bases). CDR3 length: 18 residues. The V gene's germline CDR1 is SGHVS and CDR2 FQNEAQ. V was trimmed by 3 bases and J by 4 bases, leaving 22 bases between them.

The chain has TRBV13 and TRBJ2-3, with TRBD1 identical over 10 bases. In germline, CDR1 is PRHDT, CDR2 FYEKMQ (reference sequence). V lost 4 bases and J lost 2; bases outside the gene matches: 3. CDR3 size: 15 residues. The CDR3 sequence is CASSSGQGVTDTQYF. For the CDR3, the DNA is TGTGCCAGCAGCTCCGGACAGGGGGTCACAGATACGCAGTATTTT.

The chain has TRBV5-4 and TRBJ1-2, with 7 nucleotides matching TRBD1. The V segment lost 1 base and the J segment 4 bases; nucleotides outside the gene matches: 7. This CDR3 contains 15 residues. Germline V gene sequence: CDR1 SGHNT, CDR2 YYREEE (reference sequence). CDR3 DNA: TGTGCCAGCAGCTTGCCGGGACAGAACTTCTATGGCTACACCTTC. Translation: CASSLPGQNFYGYTF.

The V gene is TRBV4-1, the J gene TRBJ1-3; TRBD1 matches 8 bases. V was clipped by 1 base and J by 1 base; unmatched bases: 6. The CDR3 contains 17 residues. Germline V gene lookup returns CDR1 MGHRA and CDR2 YSYEKL. The CDR3 spells CASSQVLQGGSGNTIYF. The CDR3 DNA sequence: TGCGCCAGCAGCCAAGTGTTACAGGGGGGATCTGGAAACACCATATATTTT.

The V gene is TRBV5-4, the J gene TRBJ1-3; TRBD1 aligns across 7 bases. CDR1 and CDR2 from the germline V gene are SGHNT and YYREEE (reference sequence). CDR3 length equals 15 residues. V shed 4 bases and J 0 bases; nucleotides not matched to a gene: 4. CDR3 amino acids: CASSDREPSGNTIYF. CDR3 DNA: TGTGCCAGCAGCGACAGGGAACCCTCTGGAAACACCATATATTTT. The full variable domain, with the rest looked up from reference TRBV5-4 and TRBJ1-3, is ETGVTQSPTHLIKTRGQQVTLRCSSQSGHNTVSWYQQALGQGPQFIFQYYREEENGRGNFPPRFSGLQFPNYSSELNVNALELDDSALYLCASSDREPSGNTIYFGEGSWLTVV.

The rearrangement uses TRBV5-1 and TRBJ2-6; D call uncertain. Germline V gene sequence: CDR1 SGHRS, CDR2 YFSETQ. This CDR3 spans 15 amino acids. Trimming shortened V by 4 bases and J by 0 bases, and 8 bases separated the two germline ends. The CDR3 here is CASSVQSSGANVLTF. CDR3 nucleotides: TGCGCCAGCAGCGTACAGAGCTCTGGGGCCAACGTCCTGACTTTC.

J is TRBJ2-1 and V is TRBV18; the D gene is possibly TRBD2 (6 bases). This CDR3 is 16 amino acids long. The germline CDR1 and CDR2 sequences are KGHSH and LQKENI. Trimming removed 0 bases at V and 7 bases at J, with 16 bases between. Here the CDR3 reads CASSPPGTPVGNEQFF. In nucleotides, the CDR3 is TGTGCCAGCTCACCACCGGGGACTCCGGTGGGAAATGAGCAGTTCTTC.

The chain is built from TRBV4-3 and TRBJ2-7, with D hard to call. Trimming took off 1 base at V and 3 bases at J, with 7 bases between the two ends. The CDR3 sequence is 13 residues long. Looked up from germline, CDR1 is LGHNA and CDR2 is YSLEER. This CDR3 reads CASSQGTYYEQYF. The DNA of the CDR3 is TGCGCCAGCAGCCAAGGAACCTACTACGAGCAGTACTTC.

CDR3: CASSYLGKFSQPQHF. The CDR3 DNA reads TGTGCCAGCAGCTACCTCGGGAAATTCTCCCAGCCCCAGCATTTT. V is TRBV7-8 and J is TRBJ1-5; D is unresolved. CDR1 is SGHVS, CDR2 FQNEAQ, per germline. Trimming left V 4 bases short and J 7 bases short, with 17 bases between. This CDR3 comprises 15 residues.

The chain has TRBV9 and TRBJ2-2, with 8 bases identical to TRBD1. The CDR3 length is 17 residues. V lost 2 bases, J lost 0 bases, and 6 bases stayed unmatched. Germline lookup yields CDR1 SGDLS and CDR2 YYNGEE. This CDR3 is CASSVLQGAANTGELFF. The DNA of the CDR3 is TGTGCCAGCAGCGTTCTGCAGGGGGCGGCGAACACCGGGGAGCTGTTTTTT. Combining the CDR3 with reference TRBV9 and TRBJ2-2 gives the whole variable domain DSGVTQTPKHLITATGQRVTLRCSPRSGDLSVYWYQQSLDQGLQFLIQYYNGEERAKGNILERFSAQQFPDLHSELNLSSLELGDSALYFCASSVLQGAANTGELFFGEGSRLTVL.

As DNA, the CDR3 is TGTGCCAGCAGTACTGGAGGTTCTGACAACTATGGCTACACCTTC. Protein: CASSTGGSDNYGYTF. V gene TRBV14 combines with J gene TRBJ1-2; unclear D gene. Trimming cost V 6 bases and J 2 bases, with 16 bases left between them. From germline, CDR1 is SGHDN and CDR2 FVKESK. The CDR3 is 15 amino acids.

In DNA form, the CDR3 reads TGTGCCAGCAGCCCGGGTAAACAGGGGTTTGCCGGGGAGCTGTTTTTT. Residues: CASSPGKQGFAGELFF. The rearrangement joins TRBV14 to TRBJ2-2; 7 positions agree with TRBD1. The CDR3 contains 16 residues. In germline, CDR1 is SGHDN, CDR2 FVKESK. V trimming: 4 bases; J trimming: 6 bases; junction bases outside the gene matches: 11. Drawing the rest from reference TRBV14 and TRBJ2-2, the complete variable domain is EAGVTQFPSHSVIEKGQTVTLRCDPISGHDNLYWYRRVMGKEIKFLLHFVKESKQDESGMPNNRFLAERTGGTYSTLKVQPAELEDSGVYFCASSPGKQGFAGELFFGEGSRLTVL.

The chain links TRBV6-6 to TRBJ1-5, with D possibly TRBD1 on 5 matching bases. The CDR3 covers 14 residues. Germline CDR1 reads MNHNY; CDR2 reads SVGAGI (reference sequence). Trimming removed 2 bases from V and 3 bases from J, with 8 bases in between. The CDR3 loop reads CASSYDSANQPQHF. CDR3 sequence (DNA): TGTGCCAGCAGTTACGACAGCGCCAATCAGCCCCAGCATTTT.

The chain recombines TRBV18 with TRBJ1-1; D possibly corresponds to TRBD1 (6 bases). CDR3 length: 15 residues. Germline V lookup: CDR1 KGHSH, CDR2 LQKENI. The V and J ends lost 1 base and 5 bases respectively, with 14 bases between them. CDR3 bases: TGTGCCAGCTCACCACAAGGCAGGGGATGGACTGAAGCTTTCTTT. Translated, it gives CASSPQGRGWTEAFF.

The genes are TRBV5-1 and TRBJ2-5; 7 bases are shared with TRBD2. Losses at the gene ends were 4 bases for V and 2 bases for J; bases not matched to a gene: 5. CDR1 and CDR2 (germline): SGHRS, YFSETQ. The CDR3 has 14 residues. For the CDR3, the DNA is TGCGCCAGCAGCCCGGGACTACGACAAGAGACCCAGTACTTC. It specifies CASSPGLRQETQYF.

This chain links TRBV6-6 with TRBJ1-4; D not certain. V was pared by 7 bases and J by 0 bases, with 9 bases between. The CDR3 runs to 14 residues. Looked up from germline, CDR1 is MNHNY and CDR2 is SVGAGI (reference sequence). Written as DNA, the CDR3 is TGTGCCAGCATGACGGGGTCAACTAATGAAAAACTGTTTTTT. It codes for CASMTGSTNEKLFF.